This T cell receptor (beta chain) was captured in a study of cytomegalovirus exposure and HLA in healthy donors (dated by TCRdb to 2017 to 2019). In terms of the full investigation: According to a later analysis, the 110 or so validation repertoires were produced on the same platform as the 666 repertoires of the first cohort. The study aimed to test whether cataloging public T cell receptors could reveal signatures of past pathogen exposure. Besides the first cohort of hundreds of subjects, a separate validation cohort made up of roughly 120 different subjects was used. To predict cytomegalovirus infection status, the study brought together high-throughput TCR immunosequencing, statistical association of individual TCRs with disease status, and machine learning. The study at large found these results: The study gave a list of over 150 TCR beta chains associated with cytomegalovirus. A later analysis had no HLA typing for the validation cohort, so co-occurrence there was scored across all 110 or so repertoires. A few of the identified cytomegalovirus-associated TCR beta chains were confirmed in vitro to be specific for cytomegalovirus antigens. A later analysis found that TCRs clustered in the first cohort also tended to co-occur in the 120 validation repertoires, with just under 95% of cluster scores above 0. Cytomegalovirus status was reported to be diagnosed by the classifier with high specificity and sensitivity in both the original and validation cohorts. The authors suggested that the approach could potentially be generalized to other disease states and immunological phenotypes. While some public TCRs were present in many individuals, most TCR sequences turned up only very rarely across donors.

The donors were included in the validation cohort of over a hundred subjects, a group kept apart from the roughly 700-subject first cohort. V was cut back by 6 bases and J by 4 bases, leaving a gap of 9 bases between them. CDR1 and CDR2, looked up from the germline V gene (reference sequence), are DFQATT and SNEGSKA. Measured from the cysteine to the phenylalanine, the CDR3 is 11 residues long. Only CDR3 DNA is held: 33 bases, read in frame from base 1. A remark on this clone: The antigen this receptor binds is unknown. No qualities accompany the bases; no much larger clone lies one base away.

Library prep was done by the immunoSEQ multiplex PCR assay. The study's processing was this. To diagnose cytomegalovirus status from the catalog of TCR beta chain sequences, a statistical classification framework was built. In TCRdb, the immuneACCESS table is reduced to in-frame sequences with V and J assigned. These tables do not hold every clone; where another copy was compared, an unresolved V gene accounts for under half, and the others remain unexplained. V and J calls and clone size come straight from that table; D and trimming were deduced from the DNA. This sample is represented by about 170,000 clones; about 83% of them were singletons. 1.4% of the sample lies in the top ten.

Sequencing used PBMCs. The clonotype comes from a woman in her thirties in good health and CMV-seronegative. The receptor chain draws on TRBV20-1 and TRBJ1-2; tentative D gene TRBD1, with 5 bases matching. The nucleotide sequence reads as follows: TGCAGTGCCCAGGGAAGCTATGGCTACACCTTC. Its protein is CSAQGSYGYTF.